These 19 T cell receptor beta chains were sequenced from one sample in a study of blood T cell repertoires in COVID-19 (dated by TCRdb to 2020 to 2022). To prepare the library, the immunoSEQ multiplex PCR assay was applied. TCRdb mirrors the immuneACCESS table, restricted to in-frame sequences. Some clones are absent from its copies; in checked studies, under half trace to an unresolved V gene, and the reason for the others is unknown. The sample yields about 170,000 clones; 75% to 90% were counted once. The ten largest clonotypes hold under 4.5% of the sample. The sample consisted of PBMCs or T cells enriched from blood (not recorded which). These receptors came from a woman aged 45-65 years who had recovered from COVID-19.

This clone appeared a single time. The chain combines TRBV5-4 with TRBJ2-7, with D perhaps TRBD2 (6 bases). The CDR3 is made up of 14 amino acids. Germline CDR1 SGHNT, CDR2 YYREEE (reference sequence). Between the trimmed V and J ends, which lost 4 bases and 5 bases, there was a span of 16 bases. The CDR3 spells CASSMTSFPDEQYV. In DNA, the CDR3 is TGTGCCAGCAGCATGACTAGTTTCCCAGACGAGCAGTACGTC.

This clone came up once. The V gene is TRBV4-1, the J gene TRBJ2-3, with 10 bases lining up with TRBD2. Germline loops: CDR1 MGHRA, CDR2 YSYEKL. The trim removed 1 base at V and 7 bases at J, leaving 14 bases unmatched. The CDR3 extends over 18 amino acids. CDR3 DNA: TGCGCCAGCAGCCAAGTTAGCCTAGCGGGGGAGGTTCGATATACGCAGTATTTT. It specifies CASSQVSLAGEVRYTQYF.

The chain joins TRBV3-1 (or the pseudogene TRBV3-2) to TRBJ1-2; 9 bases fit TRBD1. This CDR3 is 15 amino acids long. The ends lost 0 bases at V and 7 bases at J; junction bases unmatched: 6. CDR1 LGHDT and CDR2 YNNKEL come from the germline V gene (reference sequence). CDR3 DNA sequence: TGTGCCAGCAGCCAAGACACAGGGGGCTCGGGTGGCTACACCTTC. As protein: CASSQDTGGSGGYTF.

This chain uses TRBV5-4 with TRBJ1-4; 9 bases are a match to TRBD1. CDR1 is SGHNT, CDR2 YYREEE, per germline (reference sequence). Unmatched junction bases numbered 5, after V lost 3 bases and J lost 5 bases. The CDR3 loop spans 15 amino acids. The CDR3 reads CASSSVGTGNEKLFF. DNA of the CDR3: TGTGCCAGCAGCTCGGTCGGGACAGGGAATGAAAAACTGTTTTTT.

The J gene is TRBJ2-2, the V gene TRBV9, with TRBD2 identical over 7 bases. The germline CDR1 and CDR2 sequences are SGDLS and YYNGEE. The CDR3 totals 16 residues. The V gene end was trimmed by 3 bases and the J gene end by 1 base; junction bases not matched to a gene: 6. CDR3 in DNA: TGTGCCAGCAGCGACGTGGGGGGGTGGAACACCGGGGAGCTGTTTTTT. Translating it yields CASSDVGGWNTGELFF. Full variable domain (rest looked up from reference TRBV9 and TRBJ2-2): DSGVTQTPKHLITATGQRVTLRCSPRSGDLSVYWYQQSLDQGLQFLIQYYNGEERAKGNILERFSAQQFPDLHSELNLSSLELGDSALYFCASSDVGGWNTGELFFGEGSRLTVL.

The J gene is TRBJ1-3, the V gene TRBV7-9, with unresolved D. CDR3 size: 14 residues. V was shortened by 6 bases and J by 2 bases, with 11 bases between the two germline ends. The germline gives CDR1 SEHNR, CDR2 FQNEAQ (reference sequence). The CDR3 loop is CASSQTTAGNTIYF. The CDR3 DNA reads TGTGCCAGCAGTCAGACAACCGCTGGAAACACCATATATTTT.

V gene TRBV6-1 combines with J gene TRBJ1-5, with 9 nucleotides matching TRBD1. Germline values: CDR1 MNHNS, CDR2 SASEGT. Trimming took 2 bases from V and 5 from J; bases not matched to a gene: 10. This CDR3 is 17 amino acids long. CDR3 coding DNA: TGTGCCAGCAGTGAAATTGGGGGACAGGGCTCTCATCAGCCCCAGCATTTT. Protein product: CASSEIGGQGSHQPQHF.

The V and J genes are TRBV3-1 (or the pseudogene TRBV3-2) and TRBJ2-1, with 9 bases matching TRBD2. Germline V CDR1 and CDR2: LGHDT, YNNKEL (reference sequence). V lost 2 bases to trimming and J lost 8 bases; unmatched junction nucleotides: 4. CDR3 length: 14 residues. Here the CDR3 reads CASSQLAGSYEQFF. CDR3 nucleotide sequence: TGTGCCAGCAGCCAACTAGCGGGATCTTATGAGCAGTTCTTC.

The DNA for the CDR3 is TGCGCCAGCAGCTTGGCCATGGCGGAAGGCTACACCTTC. Its translation: CASSLAMAEGYTF. This chain uses TRBV5-1 with TRBJ1-2; D unresolved. CDR1 is SGHRS, CDR2 YFSETQ, per germline. V lost 0 bases, J lost 8 bases, and 11 bases lay in between. The CDR3 is made up of 13 amino acids. Supplemented by reference TRBV5-1 and TRBJ1-2, the full variable domain reads KAGVTQTPRYLIKTRGQQVTLSCSPISGHRSVSWYQQTPGQGLQFLFEYFSETQRNKGNFPGRFSGRQFSNSRSEMNVSTLELGDSALYLCASSLAMAEGYTFGSGTRLTVV.

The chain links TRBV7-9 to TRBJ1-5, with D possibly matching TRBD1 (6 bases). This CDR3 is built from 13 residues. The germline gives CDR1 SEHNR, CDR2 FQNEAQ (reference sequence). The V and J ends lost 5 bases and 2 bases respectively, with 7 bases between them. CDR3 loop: CASSRQGNQPQHF. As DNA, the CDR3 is TGTGCCAGCAGCCGACAGGGCAATCAGCCCCAGCATTTT.

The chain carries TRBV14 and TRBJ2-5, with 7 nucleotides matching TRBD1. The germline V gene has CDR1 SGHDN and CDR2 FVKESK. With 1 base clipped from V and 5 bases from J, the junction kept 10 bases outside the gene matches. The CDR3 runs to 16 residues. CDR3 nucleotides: TGTGCCAGCAGCCAAGTCTGGACAGGAGGAGCGGAGACCCAGTACTTC. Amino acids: CASSQVWTGGAETQYF.

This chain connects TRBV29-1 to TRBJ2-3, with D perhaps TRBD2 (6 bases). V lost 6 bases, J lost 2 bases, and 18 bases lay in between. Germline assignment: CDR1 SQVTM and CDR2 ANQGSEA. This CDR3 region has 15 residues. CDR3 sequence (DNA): TGCAGCGTCGGCCGGACCGGGGGTGACACAGATACGCAGTATTTT. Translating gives CSVGRTGGDTDTQYF.

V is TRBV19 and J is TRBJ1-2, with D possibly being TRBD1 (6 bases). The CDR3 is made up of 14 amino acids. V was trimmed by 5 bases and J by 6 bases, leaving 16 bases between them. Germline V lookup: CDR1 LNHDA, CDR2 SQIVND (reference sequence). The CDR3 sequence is CASSLGGGLHGYTF. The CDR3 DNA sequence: TGTGCCAGTAGTCTTGGGGGCGGGCTGCATGGCTACACCTTC.

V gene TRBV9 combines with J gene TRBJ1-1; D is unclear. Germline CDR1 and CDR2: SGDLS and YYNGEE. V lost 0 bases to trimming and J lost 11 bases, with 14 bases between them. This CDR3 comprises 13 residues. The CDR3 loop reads CASSVVGQDLAFF. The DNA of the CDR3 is TGTGCCAGCAGCGTAGTGGGCCAAGATCTGGCTTTCTTT.

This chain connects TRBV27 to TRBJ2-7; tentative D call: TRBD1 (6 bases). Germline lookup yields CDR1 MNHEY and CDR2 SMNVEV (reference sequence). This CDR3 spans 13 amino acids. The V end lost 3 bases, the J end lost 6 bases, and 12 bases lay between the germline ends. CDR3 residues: CASSFRGASEQYV. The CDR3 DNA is TGTGCCAGCAGTTTCAGGGGCGCATCCGAGCAGTACGTC.

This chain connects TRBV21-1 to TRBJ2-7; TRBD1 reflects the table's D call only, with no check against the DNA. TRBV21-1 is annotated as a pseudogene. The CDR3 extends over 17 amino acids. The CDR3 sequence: CASSKVKGRTGTYEQYV. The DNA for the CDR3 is TGTGCCAGCAGCAAAGTCAAGGGAAGAACAGGGACCTACGAGCAGTACGTC.

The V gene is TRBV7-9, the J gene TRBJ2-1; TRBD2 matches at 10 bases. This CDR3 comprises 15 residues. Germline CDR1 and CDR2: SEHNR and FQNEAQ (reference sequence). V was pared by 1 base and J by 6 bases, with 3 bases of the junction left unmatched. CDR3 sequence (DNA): TGTGCCAGCAGCTTAGGAGGGACTAGCGTCAATGAGCAGTTCTTC. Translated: CASSLGGTSVNEQFF. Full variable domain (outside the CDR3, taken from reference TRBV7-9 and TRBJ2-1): DTGVSQNPRHKITKRGQNVTFRCDPISEHNRLYWYRQTLGQGPEFLTYFQNEAQLEKSRLLSDRFSAERPKGSFSTLEIQRTEQGDSAMYLCASSLGGTSVNEQFFGPGTRLTVL.

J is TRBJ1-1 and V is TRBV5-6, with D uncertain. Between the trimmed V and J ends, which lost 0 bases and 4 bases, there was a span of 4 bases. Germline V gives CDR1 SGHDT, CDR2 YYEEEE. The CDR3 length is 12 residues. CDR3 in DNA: TGTGCCAGCAGCTTGGACAGCACTGAAGCTTTCTTT. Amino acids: CASSLDSTEAFF.

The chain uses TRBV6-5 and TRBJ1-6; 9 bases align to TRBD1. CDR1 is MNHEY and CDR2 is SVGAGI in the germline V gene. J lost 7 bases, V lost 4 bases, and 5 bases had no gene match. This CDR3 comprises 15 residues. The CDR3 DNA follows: TGTGCCAGCAGTTTCGAAGGACAGGGGAATTCACCCCTCCACTTT. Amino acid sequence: CASSFEGQGNSPLHF.